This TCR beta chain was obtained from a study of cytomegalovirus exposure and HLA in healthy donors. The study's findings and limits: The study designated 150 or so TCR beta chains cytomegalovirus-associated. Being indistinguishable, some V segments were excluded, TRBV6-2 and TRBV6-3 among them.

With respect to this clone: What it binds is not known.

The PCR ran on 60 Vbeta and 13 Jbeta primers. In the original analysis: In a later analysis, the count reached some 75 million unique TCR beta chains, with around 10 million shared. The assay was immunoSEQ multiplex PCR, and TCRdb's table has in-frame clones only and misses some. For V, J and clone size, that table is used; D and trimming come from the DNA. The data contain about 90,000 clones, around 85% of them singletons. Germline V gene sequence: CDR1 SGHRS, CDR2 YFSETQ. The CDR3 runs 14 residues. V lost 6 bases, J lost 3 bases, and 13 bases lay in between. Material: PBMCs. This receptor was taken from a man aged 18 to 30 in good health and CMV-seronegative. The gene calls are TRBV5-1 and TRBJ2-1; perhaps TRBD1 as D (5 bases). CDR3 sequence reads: CASTKDTVYNEQFF. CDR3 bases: TGCGCCAGCACCAAGGACACCGTCTACAATGAGCAGTTCTTC.